These T cell receptor beta chains were read from a single sample in a study of OX40 agonist ivuxolimab in advanced cancers. This table comes from immunoSEQ multiplex PCR, and its TCRdb copy is limited to in-frame clones, with some not included. The sample lists tens of thousands of clones, around 85% seen once, with 25% to 35% in the top ten. Specimen: CD4+ or CD8+ T cells sorted from blood, collected in a trial of the OX40 agonist ivuxolimab. All receptors come from an adult with an advanced solid tumor such as melanoma, head and neck, liver or kidney cancer. CDR3s include the opening cysteine and the closing phenylalanine or tryptophan. The order of the fields is V gene, clone size, J gene, D gene, CDR3 DNA, CDR3 protein. The D gene is left open where the match is weak. Expanded clones get a size class; other rows say once, few or many, or leave the size out.

v_gene: TRBV7-6
abundance: .
j_gene: TRBJ2-2
d_gene: TRBD2
CDR3nt: TGTGCCAGCAGCTCTAGCGGGGGGGCCTTCACCGGGGAGCTGTTTTTT
CDR3aa: CASSSSGGAFTGELFF

v_gene: TRBV7-6
abundance: .
j_gene: TRBJ2-2
d_gene: TRBD2
CDR3nt: TGTGCCAGCAGCCGAGCCGCGGGGGGGCTCACCGGGGAGCTGTTTTTT
CDR3aa: CASSRAAGGLTGELFF

v_gene: TRBV7-9
abundance: .
j_gene: TRBJ2-5
d_gene: .
CDR3nt: TGTGCCAGCAGCCAGGAAAAGTACCAAGAGACCCAGTACTTC
CDR3aa: CASSQEKYQETQYF

v_gene: TRBV5-6
abundance: few
j_gene: TRBJ2-4
d_gene: TRBD1
CDR3nt: TGTGCCAGCAGCCCGGACGCCGGGACAGGGAGGGCCAAAAACATTCAGTACTTC
CDR3aa: CASSPDAGTGRAKNIQYF

v_gene: TRBV6-6
abundance: .
j_gene: TRBJ1-4
d_gene: .
CDR3nt: TGTGCCAGCGGCGACCGCTGGGGTGAAAAACTGTTTTTT
CDR3aa: CASGDRWGEKLFF

v_gene: TRBV27
abundance: .
j_gene: TRBJ2-4
d_gene: .
CDR3nt: TGTGCCAGCAGTTTAGGGGGCGGGGGTCTAGCCAAAAACATTCAGTACTTC
CDR3aa: CASSLGGGGLAKNIQYF

v_gene: TRBV6-1
abundance: .
j_gene: TRBJ2-7
d_gene: TRBD1
CDR3nt: TGTGCCAGCAGTGAACAGGGGGCTGGCTACGAGCAGTACTTC
CDR3aa: CASSEQGAGYEQYF

v_gene: TRBV28
abundance: .
j_gene: TRBJ1-2
d_gene: TRBD1
CDR3nt: TGTGCCAGCACCGCCCCGGGACAGGGATATGGCTACACCTTC
CDR3aa: CASTAPGQGYGYTF

v_gene: TRBV15
abundance: .
j_gene: TRBJ2-7
d_gene: .
CDR3nt: TGTGCCACCAGCAGGAGGGAATTCAATTACGAGCAGTACTTC
CDR3aa: CATSRREFNYEQYF

v_gene: TRBV5-6
abundance: .
j_gene: TRBJ2-7
d_gene: TRBD1
CDR3nt: TGTGCCAGCAGAACCGGGACAGGGGGCTACGAGCAGTACTTC
CDR3aa: CASRTGTGGYEQYF

v_gene: TRBV5-1
abundance: .
j_gene: TRBJ2-7
d_gene: .
CDR3nt: TGCGCCAGCAGCTTGGCGCCGGTTACCTACGAGCAGTACTTC
CDR3aa: CASSLAPVTYEQYF

v_gene: TRBV14
abundance: .
j_gene: TRBJ1-2
d_gene: TRBD1
CDR3nt: TGTGCCAGCAGCCAAAGTCGGGCAGGGGGTAGCGACTATGGCTACACCTTC
CDR3aa: CASSQSRAGGSDYGYTF

v_gene: TRBV19
abundance: .
j_gene: TRBJ1-4
d_gene: TRBD1
CDR3nt: TGTGCCAGTATTGACAGGGGGAAAAATGAAAAACTGTTTTTT
CDR3aa: CASIDRGKNEKLFF

v_gene: TRBV13
abundance: .
j_gene: TRBJ2-5
d_gene: .
CDR3nt: TGTGCCAGCAGCTTATCCCTGGGTCAGCTCGTAGAGACCCAGTACTTC
CDR3aa: CASSLSLGQLVETQYF

v_gene: TRBV29-1
abundance: .
j_gene: TRBJ2-3
d_gene: TRBD1
CDR3nt: TGCAGCACCAGAGGGGGACAGGGTGGCACAGATACGCAGTATTTT
CDR3aa: CSTRGGQGGTDTQYF

v_gene: TRBV10-2
abundance: once
j_gene: TRBJ2-3
d_gene: .
CDR3nt: TGCGCCAGCAGTGAGTCGAGTACGTTCACAGATACGCAGTATTTT
CDR3aa: CASSESSTFTDTQYF

v_gene: TRBV19
abundance: .
j_gene: TRBJ1-5
d_gene: .
CDR3nt: TGTGCCAGTACCCTAGACGGGTATAGCAATCAGCCCCAGCATTTT
CDR3aa: CASTLDGYSNQPQHF

v_gene: TRBV10-3
abundance: .
j_gene: TRBJ2-7
d_gene: TRBD2
CDR3nt: TGTGCCATCAGTGGGGTTCAGCGGGGCTCCTACGAGCAGTACTTC
CDR3aa: CAISGVQRGSYEQYF

v_gene: TRBV27
abundance: .
j_gene: TRBJ1-2
d_gene: TRBD1
CDR3nt: TGTGCCAGCAGTGACAGGGGGACTAACTATGGCTACACCTTC
CDR3aa: CASSDRGTNYGYTF

v_gene: TRBV5-6
abundance: .
j_gene: TRBJ1-5
d_gene: .
CDR3nt: TGTGCCAGCAGGCTGTGGGGGGCTCGCAATCAGCCCCAGCATTTT
CDR3aa: CASRLWGARNQPQHF

v_gene: TRBV10-2
abundance: .
j_gene: TRBJ2-3
d_gene: TRBD2
CDR3nt: TGCGCCAGCAGTGGGACTAGCGGGGGGGCACTCACAGATACGCAGTATTTT
CDR3aa: CASSGTSGGALTDTQYF

v_gene: TRBV11-2
abundance: .
j_gene: TRBJ2-7
d_gene: TRBD2
CDR3nt: TGTGCCAGCAGCTTAGCAGAGGGGACTAAGGTCGAGCAGTACTTC
CDR3aa: CASSLAEGTKVEQYF

v_gene: TRBV5-6
abundance: .
j_gene: TRBJ2-7
d_gene: .
CDR3nt: TGTGCCAGCAGCTTGTCCAGAGGTGGGCTCTCCTACGAGCAGTACTTC
CDR3aa: CASSLSRGGLSYEQYF

v_gene: TRBV2
abundance: .
j_gene: TRBJ1-2
d_gene: .
CDR3nt: TGTGCCAGCAGTGAAACAGACCAATTCCACTATGGCTACACCTTC
CDR3aa: CASSETDQFHYGYTF

v_gene: TRBV7-9
abundance: .
j_gene: TRBJ2-7
d_gene: .
CDR3nt: TGTGCCAGCAGCTTGGAGAACACCTACGAGCAGTACTTC
CDR3aa: CASSLENTYEQYF

v_gene: TRBV5-1
abundance: .
j_gene: TRBJ2-7
d_gene: .
CDR3nt: TGCGCCAGCAGCTTGGCCGCAGGGACCTACGAGCAGTACTTC
CDR3aa: CASSLAAGTYEQYF

v_gene: TRBV7-9
abundance: .
j_gene: TRBJ1-2
d_gene: .
CDR3nt: TGTGCCAGCAGCTTAGATGCGGGACAAGCCGGTGGCTACACCTTC
CDR3aa: CASSLDAGQAGGYTF

v_gene: TRBV9
abundance: .
j_gene: TRBJ2-1
d_gene: TRBD2
CDR3nt: TGTGCCAGCAGCGTAGTAGGGACTAGCGGGGCCGCGGGGCAGTTCTTC
CDR3aa: CASSVVGTSGAAGQFF

v_gene: TRBV27
abundance: .
j_gene: TRBJ1-1
d_gene: .
CDR3nt: TGTGCCAGCTCGTGGTCGCGATCCAACACTGAAGCTTTCTTT
CDR3aa: CASSWSRSNTEAFF

v_gene: TRBV6-1
abundance: .
j_gene: TRBJ2-5
d_gene: .
CDR3nt: TGTGCCAGCAGTAGGAAGGCTCAAGAGACCCAGTACTTC
CDR3aa: CASSRKAQETQYF

v_gene: TRBV11-1
abundance: .
j_gene: TRBJ2-6
d_gene: TRBD1
CDR3nt: TGTGCCTCAGGGGGACGCGCCAACGTCCTGACTTTC
CDR3aa: CASGGRANVLTF

v_gene: TRBV19
abundance: .
j_gene: TRBJ2-1
d_gene: .
CDR3nt: TGTGCCAGTAAAGCAGGACAAATATACAATGAGCAGTTCTTC
CDR3aa: CASKAGQIYNEQFF

v_gene: TRBV25-1
abundance: .
j_gene: TRBJ2-7
d_gene: .
CDR3nt: TGTGCCAGCTGCCCTGCTTGGGGCGAGCAGTACTTC
CDR3aa: CASCPAWGEQYF

v_gene: TRBV7-9
abundance: few
j_gene: TRBJ2-5
d_gene: .
CDR3nt: TGTGCCAGCAGCTTAACGGCGGTCCAAGAGACCCAGTACTTC
CDR3aa: CASSLTAVQETQYF

v_gene: TRBV4-2
abundance: .
j_gene: TRBJ2-7
d_gene: TRBD1
CDR3nt: TGTGCCAGCAGCCAAGAACTCAGGGGGAGAAACGAGCAGTACTTC
CDR3aa: CASSQELRGRNEQYF

v_gene: TRBV5-6
abundance: .
j_gene: TRBJ1-5
d_gene: .
CDR3nt: TGTGCCAGCAGCTGGTCCGGGACGGTTAGCAATCAGCCCCAGCATTTT
CDR3aa: CASSWSGTVSNQPQHF

v_gene: TRBV9
abundance: .
j_gene: TRBJ2-3
d_gene: TRBD2
CDR3nt: TGTGCCAGCAGCGCCCAAGGGACTAGCAGGGCAGATACGCAGTATTTT
CDR3aa: CASSAQGTSRADTQYF

v_gene: TRBV10-3
abundance: .
j_gene: TRBJ2-1
d_gene: .
CDR3nt: TGTGCCATCAGTGAGTCGACGGGGCCGTACAATGAGCAGTTCTTC
CDR3aa: CAISESTGPYNEQFF

v_gene: TRBV15
abundance: .
j_gene: TRBJ2-7
d_gene: TRBD2
CDR3nt: TGTGCCACCAGGGCGGGGGGGAGCTCCTACGAGCAGTACTTC
CDR3aa: CATRAGGSSYEQYF

v_gene: TRBV2
abundance: once
j_gene: TRBJ2-5
d_gene: TRBD1
CDR3nt: TGTGCCAGCAGTGTTGGGACAGGGGTGGGAGAGACCCAGTACTTC
CDR3aa: CASSVGTGVGETQYF

v_gene: TRBV25-1
abundance: .
j_gene: TRBJ1-1
d_gene: .
CDR3nt: TGTGCCAGCAGTGATAGCGACAGTAATGAAGCTTTCTTT
CDR3aa: CASSDSDSNEAFF

v_gene: TRBV30
abundance: .
j_gene: TRBJ2-5
d_gene: .
CDR3nt: TGTGCCTGGAGTCCAGGATACCAAGAGACCCAGTACTTC
CDR3aa: CAWSPGYQETQYF

v_gene: TRBV6-5
abundance: .
j_gene: TRBJ2-7
d_gene: .
CDR3nt: TGTGCCAGCAGTTACAGGGACGAGCAGTACTTC
CDR3aa: CASSYRDEQYF

v_gene: TRBV2
abundance: once
j_gene: TRBJ2-4
d_gene: .
CDR3nt: TGTGCCAGCATCCCCCCGGGGCAGGGGATCGGAGTGGCCAAAAACATTCAGTACTTC
CDR3aa: CASIPPGQGIGVAKNIQYF

v_gene: TRBV19
abundance: .
j_gene: TRBJ1-2
d_gene: .
CDR3nt: TGTGCCAGTAGCACCGTAGGAGGTTTTAACTATGGCTACACCTTC
CDR3aa: CASSTVGGFNYGYTF